One sample yielded the 3 T cell receptor beta chains listed below, sequenced in a study of radiation and T cells in renal cell carcinoma. This table comes from immunoSEQ multiplex PCR, and its TCRdb copy is limited to in-frame clones, with some not included. Of some 150,000 clones listed, roughly 90% were seen once; the top ten hold about 11%. Time point indicated: baseline pretreatment blood. Sample treatment: 15 Gy SBRT to primary tumor, nephrectomy 4 weeks later. The sequencing used blood, collected from a patient whose treatment included radiotherapy and nephrectomy. The receptors were sampled from a woman in her forties or fifties with renal cell carcinoma.

This rearrangement joins TRBV7-6 to TRBJ1-1, with 7 bases matching TRBD1. CDR1 is SGHVS and CDR2 is FNYEAQ in the germline V gene. V trimming: 3 bases; J trimming: 7 bases; junction bases outside the gene matches: 5. This CDR3 has 13 residues. In DNA form, the CDR3 reads TGTGCCAGCAGCTTGAGGGGACAGTTTGAAGCTTTCTTT. This encodes CASSLRGQFEAFF.

The chain employs TRBV6-1 and TRBJ1-2, with no clear D. The CDR3 is 13 residues long. Germline V CDR1 and CDR2: MNHNS, SASEGT. With 7 bases removed from V and 8 bases from J, the gap between germline ends came to 17 bases. The CDR3 loop reads CASTLDGSWGYTF. In DNA, the CDR3 is TGTGCCAGCACCCTGGACGGATCCTGGGGCTACACCTTC.

This clone has a handful of counts. The V gene is TRBV9, the J gene TRBJ1-1, with 8 bases that match TRBD1. V shed 2 bases, J shed 4 bases, and the junction held 4 bases outside the gene matches. Per germline, CDR1 SGDLS and CDR2 YYNGEE. The CDR3 runs 14 residues. This CDR3 reads CASSVGQGGTEAFF. CDR3 DNA sequence: TGTGCCAGCAGCGTCGGACAGGGAGGCACTGAAGCTTTCTTT.